This TCR beta chain was sequenced during a study of cytomegalovirus exposure and HLA in healthy donors. Overall study results and limits: Diagnosis of cytomegalovirus status made by the classifier reportedly showed high specificity and sensitivity. A few CMV-associated chains proved CMV antigen-specific in vitro. The study designated 150 to 200 TCR beta chains cytomegalovirus-associated. Despite most TCR sequences being rare, some public TCRs occurred in many donors.

Comments on this clone: Antigen specificity is unknown.

V dropped 5 bases and J dropped 6; count of bases not matched to a gene: 12. The germline CDR1 and CDR2 sequences are SGHTA and FQGNSA. The CDR3 consists of 16 residues. The method was immunoSEQ multiplex PCR; TCRdb's version includes in-frame clones alone and lacks a portion of them. The data contain about 190,000 clones, around four fifths of them singletons. This chain joins TRBV7-2 and TRBJ2-2; 7 positions agree with TRBD1. The material sequenced was PBMCs. The clonotype comes from a young man in good health and CMV-seropositive. The CDR3 reads CASSITQGIWPGELFF. CDR3 sequence (DNA): TGTGCCAGCAGCATAACACAGGGGATTTGGCCCGGGGAGCTGTTTTTT.